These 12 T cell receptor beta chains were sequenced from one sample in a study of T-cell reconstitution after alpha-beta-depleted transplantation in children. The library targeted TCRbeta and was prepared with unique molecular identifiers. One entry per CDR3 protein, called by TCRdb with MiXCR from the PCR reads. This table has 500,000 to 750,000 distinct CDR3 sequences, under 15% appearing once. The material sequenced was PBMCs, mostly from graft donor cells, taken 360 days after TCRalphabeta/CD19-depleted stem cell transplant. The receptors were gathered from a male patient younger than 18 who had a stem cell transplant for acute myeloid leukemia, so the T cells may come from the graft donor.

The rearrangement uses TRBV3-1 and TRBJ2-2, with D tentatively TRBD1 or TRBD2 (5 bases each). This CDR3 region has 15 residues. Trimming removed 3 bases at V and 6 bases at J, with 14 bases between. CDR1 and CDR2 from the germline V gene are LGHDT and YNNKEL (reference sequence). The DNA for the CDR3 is TGTGCCAGCAGCCACCTCCGGGACCCCCCCGGGGAGCTGTTTTTT. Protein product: CASSHLRDPPGELFF.

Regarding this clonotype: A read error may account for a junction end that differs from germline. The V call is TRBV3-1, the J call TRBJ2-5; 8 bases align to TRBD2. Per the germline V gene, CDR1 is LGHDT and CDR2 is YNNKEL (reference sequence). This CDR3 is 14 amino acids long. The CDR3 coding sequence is TGTGCCAGCAGACAAGCGGGAGTAGGGGAGACCCAGTACTTC. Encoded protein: CASRQAGVGETQYF.

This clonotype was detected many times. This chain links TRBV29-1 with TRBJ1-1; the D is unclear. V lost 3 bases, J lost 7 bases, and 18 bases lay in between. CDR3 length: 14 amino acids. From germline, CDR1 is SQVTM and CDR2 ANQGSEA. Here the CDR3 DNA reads TGCAGCGTTGAGTTAAAGGCGAGGTACGATGAAGCTTTCTTT. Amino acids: CSVELKARYDEAFF.

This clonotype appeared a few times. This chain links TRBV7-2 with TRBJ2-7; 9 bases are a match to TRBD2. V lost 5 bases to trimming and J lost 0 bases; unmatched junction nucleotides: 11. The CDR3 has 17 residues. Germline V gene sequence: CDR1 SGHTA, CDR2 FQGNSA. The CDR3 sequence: CASSRAGGRVPSYEQYF. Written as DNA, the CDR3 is TGTGCCAGCAGCCGAGCAGGCGGGAGGGTCCCCTCCTACGAGCAGTACTTC.

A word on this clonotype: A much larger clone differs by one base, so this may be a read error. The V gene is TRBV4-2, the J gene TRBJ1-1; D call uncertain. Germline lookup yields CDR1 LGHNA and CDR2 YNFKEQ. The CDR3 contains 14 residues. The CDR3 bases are TGTGCCAGCAGCCGCCGACTAGGGAACGCTGAAGCTTTCTTT. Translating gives CASSRRLGNAEAFF.

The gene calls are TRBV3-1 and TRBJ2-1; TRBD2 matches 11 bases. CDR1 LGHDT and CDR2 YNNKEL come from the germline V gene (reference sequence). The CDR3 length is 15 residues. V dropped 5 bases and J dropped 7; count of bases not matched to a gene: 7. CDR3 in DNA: TGTGCCAGCAGCGCCACTAGCGGGAGAGTTAATGAGCAGTTCTTC. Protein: CASSATSGRVNEQFF.

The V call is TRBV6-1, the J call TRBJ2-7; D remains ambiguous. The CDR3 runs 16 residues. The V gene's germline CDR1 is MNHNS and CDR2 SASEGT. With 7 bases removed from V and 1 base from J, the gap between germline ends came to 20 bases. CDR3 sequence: CASTPTGPFKSYEQYF. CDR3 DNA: TGTGCCAGCACCCCGACCGGGCCCTTCAAATCCTACGAGCAGTACTTC.

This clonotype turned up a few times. CDR3: CATSRDGRIQDYEQYF. CDR3 sequence (DNA): TGTGCCACCAGCAGAGATGGTCGAATACAGGACTACGAGCAGTACTTC. This rearrangement joins TRBV15 to TRBJ2-7; D is possibly TRBD1 (5 bases). V gave up 0 bases and J gave up 3 bases, with 15 bases separating them. The length of the CDR3 is 16 residues. Per germline, CDR1 LNHNV and CDR2 YYDKDF (reference sequence).

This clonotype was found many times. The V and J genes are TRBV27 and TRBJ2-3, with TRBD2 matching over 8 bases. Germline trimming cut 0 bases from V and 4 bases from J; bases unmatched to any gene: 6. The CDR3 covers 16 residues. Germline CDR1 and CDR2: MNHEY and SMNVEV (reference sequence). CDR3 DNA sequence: TGTGCCAGCAGTTTATCTGCGGGAGGAAGAGCAGATACGCAGTATTTT. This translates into CASSLSAGGRADTQYF.

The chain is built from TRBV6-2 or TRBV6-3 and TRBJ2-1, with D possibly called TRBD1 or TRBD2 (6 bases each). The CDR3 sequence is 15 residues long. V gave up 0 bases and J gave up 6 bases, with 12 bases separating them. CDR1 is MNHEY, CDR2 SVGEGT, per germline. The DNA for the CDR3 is TGTGCCAGCAGTTACTCGGGGGGCCGCTCCAATGAGCAGTTCTTC. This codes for CASSYSGGRSNEQFF.

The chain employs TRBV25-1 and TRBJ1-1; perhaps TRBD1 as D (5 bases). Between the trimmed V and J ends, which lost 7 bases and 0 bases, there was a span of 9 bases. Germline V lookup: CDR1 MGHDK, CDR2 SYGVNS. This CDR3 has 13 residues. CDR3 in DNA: TGTGCCAGCAAAGCAGGGATGAACACTGAAGCTTTCTTT. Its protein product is CASKAGMNTEAFF.

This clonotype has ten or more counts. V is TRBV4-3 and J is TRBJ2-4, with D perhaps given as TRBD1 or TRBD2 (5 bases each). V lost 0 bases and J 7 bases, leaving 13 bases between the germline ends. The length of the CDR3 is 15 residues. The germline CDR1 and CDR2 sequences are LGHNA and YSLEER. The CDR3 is CASSQDGGASNIQYF. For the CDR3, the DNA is TGCGCCAGCAGCCAAGATGGGGGAGCGAGCAACATTCAGTACTTC.